This T cell receptor (beta chain) was found in a study of cytomegalovirus exposure and HLA in healthy donors. The study, taken as a whole, reports: The number of N-insertions in an Asian-associated ancestry cluster was reportedly below the approximately 680-donor mean in a later analysis.

To note about this clone: Its specificity is not known.

Germline V lookup: CDR1 LGHNA, CDR2 YSLEER. The V and J ends lost 2 bases and 5 bases, in that order; junction bases with no gene match: 5. The CDR3 length is 14 residues. PCR used 60 Vbeta primers and 13 Jbeta primers. This table comes from immunoSEQ multiplex PCR, and its TCRdb copy is limited to in-frame clones, with some not included. Of 150,000 to 190,000 clones listed, approximately 81% were seen once; the top ten hold around 1.4%. The chain carries TRBV4-3 and TRBJ1-1; 7 nucleotides match TRBD1. The clonotype was recovered from a young man in good health and CMV-seronegative. Sequences were obtained from PBMCs. The DNA for the CDR3 is TGCGCCAGCAGCCAAACAGGGGAAAGGACTGAAGCTTTCTTT. Its protein product is CASSQTGERTEAFF.